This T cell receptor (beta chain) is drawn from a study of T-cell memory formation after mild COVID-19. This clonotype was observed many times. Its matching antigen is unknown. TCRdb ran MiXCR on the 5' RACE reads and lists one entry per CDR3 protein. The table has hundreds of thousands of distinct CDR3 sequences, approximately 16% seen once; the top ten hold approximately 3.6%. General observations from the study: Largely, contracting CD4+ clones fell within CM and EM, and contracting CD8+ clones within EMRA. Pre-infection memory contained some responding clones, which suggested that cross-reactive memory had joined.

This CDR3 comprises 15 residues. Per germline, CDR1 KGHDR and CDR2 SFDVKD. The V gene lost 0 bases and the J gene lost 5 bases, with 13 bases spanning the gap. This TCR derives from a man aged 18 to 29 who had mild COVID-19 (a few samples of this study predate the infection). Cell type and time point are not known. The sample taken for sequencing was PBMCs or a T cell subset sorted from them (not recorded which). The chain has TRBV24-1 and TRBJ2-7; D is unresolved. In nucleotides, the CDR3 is TGTGCCACCAGTGATTTGCTGGTGGGTCGGAACGAGCAGTACGTC. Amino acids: CATSDLLVGRNEQYV.